This T cell receptor beta chain derives from a study of blood T cell repertoires in COVID-19. Germline V gives CDR1 MDHEN, CDR2 SYDVKM. Between the trimmed V and J ends, which lost 3 bases and 0 bases, there was a span of 7 bases. This CDR3 region has 14 residues. Sequencing was performed with immunoSEQ multiplex PCR; in TCRdb, only in-frame clones are kept and a portion is missing. This sample has some 150,000 clones, with 85% to 90% found just once. V gene TRBV28 combines with J gene TRBJ2-3; D is ambiguous. Source material: peripheral blood. This sequence originates from a woman between 40 and 55 years old with acute or convalescent COVID-19. The CDR3 nucleotides read TGTGCCAGCAGTTTCCACAGCAGCACAGATACGCAGTATTTT. Translated, it gives CASSFHSSTDTQYF.